This TCR beta chain emerged from a study of T cells in Graves' hyperthyroidism and ophthalmopathy. Findings and caveats of the study: Ophthalmopathy was predicted by the model a median of roughly 6.6 months ahead of onset.

Note on this clonotype: Its antigen remains unknown. Here the CDR3 omits its conserved ending phenylalanine or tryptophan, so a read error is the likely source. The limits of the CDR3 on the DNA are not certain, so only TCRdb's listed CDR3 is given.

TCR beta CDR3 region amplification was performed from RNA transcripts. TCR CDR3 underwent first-round RT-PCR with the HTBI primer set. TCRdb passed the multiplex PCR reads through MiXCR, listing each CDR3 protein once. The table includes around 600,000 distinct CDR3 sequences, 40% to 55% detected once. CDR1 and CDR2 from the germline V gene are SQVTM and ANQGSEA. The length of the CDR3 is 9 amino acids, counting both ends. The clonotype was recovered from an adult man with Graves' disease, either hyperthyroidism or ophthalmopathy (not recorded which). The V and J genes are TRBV29-1 and TRBJ1-1; the table's D call TRBD1 went unverified against the DNA. The sample was peripheral blood or thyroid tissue (not recorded which). CDR3: CSVKGGRNY.